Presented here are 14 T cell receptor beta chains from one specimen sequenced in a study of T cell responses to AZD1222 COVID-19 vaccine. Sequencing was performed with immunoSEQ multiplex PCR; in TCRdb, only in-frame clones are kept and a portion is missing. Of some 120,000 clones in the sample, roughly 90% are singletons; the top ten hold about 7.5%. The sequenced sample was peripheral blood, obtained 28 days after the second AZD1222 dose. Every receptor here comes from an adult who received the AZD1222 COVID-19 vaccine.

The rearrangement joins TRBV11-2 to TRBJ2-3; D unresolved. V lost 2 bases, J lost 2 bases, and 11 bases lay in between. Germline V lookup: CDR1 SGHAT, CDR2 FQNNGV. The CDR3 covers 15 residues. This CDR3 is CASSLNRLPTDTQYF. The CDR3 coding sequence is TGTGCCAGCAGCTTAAACCGGCTACCCACAGATACGCAGTATTTT.

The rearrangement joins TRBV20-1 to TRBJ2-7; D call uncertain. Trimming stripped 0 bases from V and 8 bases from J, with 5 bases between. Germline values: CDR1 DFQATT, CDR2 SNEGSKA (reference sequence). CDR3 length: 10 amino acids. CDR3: CSAREVQQYF. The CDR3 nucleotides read TGCAGTGCTAGAGAGGTACAGCAGTACTTC.

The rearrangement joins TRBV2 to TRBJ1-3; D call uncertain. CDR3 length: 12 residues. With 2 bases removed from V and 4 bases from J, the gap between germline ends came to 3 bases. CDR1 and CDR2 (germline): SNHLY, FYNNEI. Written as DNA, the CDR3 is TGTGCCAGCAGTGAACAAGGAAACACCATATATTTT. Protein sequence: CASSEQGNTIYF.

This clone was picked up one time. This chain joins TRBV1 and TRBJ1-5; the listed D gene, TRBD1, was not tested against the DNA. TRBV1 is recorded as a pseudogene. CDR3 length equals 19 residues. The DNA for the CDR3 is TGCACCAGCAGCCAATCTACGGACAGGGAAGTGTGGATCAATCAGCCCCAGCATTTT. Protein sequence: CTSSQSTDREVWINQPQHF.

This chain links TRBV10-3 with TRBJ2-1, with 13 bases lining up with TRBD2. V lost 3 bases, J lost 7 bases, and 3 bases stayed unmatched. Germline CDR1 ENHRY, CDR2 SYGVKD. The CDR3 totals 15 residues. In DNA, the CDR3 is TGTGCCATCAGTGATCCGGGACTAGCGGGGAATGAGCAGTTCTTC. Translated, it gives CAISDPGLAGNEQFF.

CDR3 in amino acids: CSATGGENYETQYF. DNA for the CDR3: TGCAGCGCCACAGGGGGCGAAAATTATGAGACCCAGTACTTC. J is TRBJ2-5 and V is TRBV29-1; 9 bases are a match to TRBD1. The CDR3 has 14 residues. Germline CDR1 SQVTM, CDR2 ANQGSEA. The V gene end was trimmed by 7 bases and the J gene end by 5 bases; junction bases not matched to a gene: 11.

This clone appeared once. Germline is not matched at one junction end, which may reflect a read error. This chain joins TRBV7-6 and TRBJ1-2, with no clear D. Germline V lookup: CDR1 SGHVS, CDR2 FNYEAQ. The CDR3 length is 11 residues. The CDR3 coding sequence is TGTGCCAGCAGCCTTCCATTAGGAGCTCCCTTC. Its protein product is CASSLPLGAPF.

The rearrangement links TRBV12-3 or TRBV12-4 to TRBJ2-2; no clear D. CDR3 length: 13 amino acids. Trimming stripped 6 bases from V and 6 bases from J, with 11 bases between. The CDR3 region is CASSPRRAGELFF. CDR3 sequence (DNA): TGTGCCAGCAGCCCGCGGAGAGCCGGGGAGCTGTTTTTT.

The CDR3 DNA sequence: TGTGCCACCACGGGGGGCATACAGGAGGGTGCAGCAAGACTCAATCAGCCCCAGCATTTT. This sequence encodes CATTGGIQEGAARLNQPQHF. J is TRBJ1-5 and V is TRBV19; D possibly corresponds to TRBD1 (6 bases). Germline CDR1 is LNHDA and CDR2 is SQIVND (reference sequence). Trimming took 10 bases from V and 3 from J, leaving 34 bases between them. This CDR3 is 20 amino acids long.

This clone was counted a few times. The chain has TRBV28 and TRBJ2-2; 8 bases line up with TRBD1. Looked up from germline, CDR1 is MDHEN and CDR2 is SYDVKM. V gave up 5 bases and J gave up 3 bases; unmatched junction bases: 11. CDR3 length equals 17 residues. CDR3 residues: CASSTPDQGAYTGELFF. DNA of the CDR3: TGTGCCAGCAGTACCCCCGATCAGGGGGCTTACACCGGGGAGCTGTTTTTT.

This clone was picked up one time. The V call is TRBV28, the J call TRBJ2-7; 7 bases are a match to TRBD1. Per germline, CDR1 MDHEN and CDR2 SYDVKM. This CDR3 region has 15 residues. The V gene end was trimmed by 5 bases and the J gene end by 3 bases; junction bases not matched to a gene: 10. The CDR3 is CASSRPTGNHYEQYF. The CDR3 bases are TGTGCCAGCAGTCGTCCGACAGGGAACCACTACGAGCAGTACTTC.

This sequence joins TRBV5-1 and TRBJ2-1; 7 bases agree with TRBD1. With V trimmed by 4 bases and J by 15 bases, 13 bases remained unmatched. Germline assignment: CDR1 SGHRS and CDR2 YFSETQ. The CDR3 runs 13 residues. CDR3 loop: CASSVGQGERTFF. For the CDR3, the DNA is TGCGCCAGCAGCGTGGGCCAGGGGGAGCGGACGTTCTTC.

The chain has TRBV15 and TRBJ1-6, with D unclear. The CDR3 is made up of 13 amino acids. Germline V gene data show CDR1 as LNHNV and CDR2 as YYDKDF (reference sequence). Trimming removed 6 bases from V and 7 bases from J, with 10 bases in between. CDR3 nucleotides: TGTGCCACCAGTTCCATATACAATTCACCCCTCCACTTT. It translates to CATSSIYNSPLHF.

The CDR3 DNA follows: TGTGCCATCAGTGAGTCGCCGGGGATTAACTATGGCTACACCTTC. This codes for CAISESPGINYGYTF. V gene TRBV10-3 combines with J gene TRBJ1-2; D unresolved. The CDR3 contains 15 residues. The V end lost 0 bases, the J end lost 1 base, and 9 bases lay between the germline ends. The germline gives CDR1 ENHRY, CDR2 SYGVKD.